The 16 T cell receptor beta chains in this list originate from one sample, sequenced in a study of immune evolution from preneoplasia to lung adenocarcinoma. Some clones are missing from TCRdb's copy, which holds only in-frame ones; the method was immunoSEQ multiplex PCR. This table holds about 5,700 clones, around 80% found once. The sequenced sample consisted of FFPE adjacent normal lung tissue. The origin of the receptors is a person aged 70 to 85 with lung adenocarcinoma.

The gene calls are TRBV30 and TRBJ2-1; TRBD1 is a possible D gene (5 bases). This CDR3 region has 13 residues. V was cut by 0 bases and J by 10 bases, with 13 bases left in between. The V gene's germline CDR1 is GTSNPN and CDR2 SVGIG (reference sequence). The CDR3 loop is CAWSVEWGREQFF. The CDR3 DNA reads as TGTGCCTGGAGTGTAGAATGGGGCCGGGAGCAGTTCTTC.

The chain has TRBV2 and TRBJ2-5; perhaps TRBD2 as D (6 bases). V was clipped by 5 bases and J by 4 bases, with 11 bases between them. Germline CDR1 is SNHLY and CDR2 is FYNNEI. This CDR3 region has 13 residues. CDR3 region: CASSTGEGETQYF. In nucleotides, the CDR3 is TGTGCCAGCAGTACGGGAGAGGGAGAGACCCAGTACTTC. The complete variable domain, with remaining parts taken from reference TRBV2 and TRBJ2-5, reads EPEVTQTPSHQVTQMGQEVILRCVPISNHLYFYWYRQILGQKVEFLVSFYNNEISEKSEIFDDQFSVERPDGSNFTLKIRSTKLEDSAMYFCASSTGEGETQYFGPGTRLLVL.

The V call is TRBV4-2, the J call TRBJ2-5; 7 bases agree with TRBD2. J was trimmed by 2 bases and V by 4 bases; bases with no gene match: 4. CDR1 and CDR2 (germline): LGHNA, YNFKEQ. The CDR3 extends over 14 amino acids. CDR3 loop: CASSPGLGQETQYF. In DNA, the CDR3 is TGTGCCAGCAGCCCCGGACTAGGTCAAGAGACCCAGTACTTC.

V usage is TRBV6-5 and J usage is TRBJ2-1; D is ambiguous. The germline CDR1 and CDR2 sequences are MNHEY and SVGAGI. This CDR3 comprises 13 residues. Trimming stripped 0 bases from V and 6 bases from J, with 6 bases between. CDR3 DNA: TGTGCCAGCAGTTACTCCCCGGCCAATGAGCAGTTCTTC. It codes for CASSYSPANEQFF.

CDR3 nucleotide sequence: TGTGCCAGCAGTGAAGGGGACAGCCCTAACTATGGCTACACCTTC. Protein product: CASSEGDSPNYGYTF. This chain links TRBV6-4 with TRBJ1-2; 7 nucleotides align to TRBD1. V lost 3 bases to trimming and J lost 0 bases; unmatched junction nucleotides: 4. The CDR3 runs to 15 residues. Germline loops: CDR1 MRHNA, CDR2 SNTAGT.

This chain joins TRBV7-8 and TRBJ2-7, with D unclear. This CDR3 has 13 amino acids. The V end was cut by 3 bases, the J end by 3 bases, with 9 bases between. CDR1 is SGHVS and CDR2 is FQNEAQ in the germline V gene. In DNA, the CDR3 is TGTGCCAGCAGCTTCGCCTTCAGCTACGAGCAGTACTTC. Encoded protein: CASSFAFSYEQYF.

The chain combines TRBV27 with TRBJ2-3, with TRBD2 identical over 9 bases. This CDR3 comprises 16 residues. Trimming cost V 4 bases and J 4 bases; bases outside gene matches: 9. CDR1 and CDR2 from the germline V gene are MNHEY and SMNVEV (reference sequence). The CDR3 nucleotides are TGTGCCAGCAGTTCCTGGGCGGGAGGGCCGGCAGATACGCAGTATTTT. This translates into CASSSWAGGPADTQYF.

The rearrangement joins TRBV28 to TRBJ2-3, with TRBD2 matching over 7 bases. Unmatched junction bases numbered 7, after V lost 6 bases and J lost 1 base. The length of the CDR3 is 15 residues. CDR1 is MDHEN, CDR2 SYDVKM, per germline. The CDR3 DNA reads as TGTGCCAGCAGCCCTAGGACTAGGGGCACAGATACGCAGTATTTT. It translates to CASSPRTRGTDTQYF.

The V and J genes are TRBV6-1 and TRBJ2-3; TRBD1 or TRBD2 may be the D gene (5 bases each). V gave up 7 bases and J gave up 1 base, with 12 bases separating them. The CDR3 extends over 14 amino acids. Germline V lookup: CDR1 MNHNS, CDR2 SASEGT. The CDR3 DNA reads as TGTGCCAGCACTCCTATGGGGGGCACAGATACGCAGTATTTT. Amino acids: CASTPMGGTDTQYF.

V usage is TRBV7-9 and J usage is TRBJ2-2, with TRBD2 as a possible D gene (7 bases). Per germline, CDR1 SEHNR and CDR2 FQNEAQ (reference sequence). The germline V and J ends were trimmed by 3 bases and 7 bases, with 12 bases remaining between them. CDR3 length: 14 residues. CDR3 in amino acids: CASSLGGGGGELFF. The DNA for the CDR3 is TGTGCCAGCAGCTTGGGAGGGGGTGGCGGGGAGCTGTTTTTT.

This chain links TRBV10-2 with TRBJ2-7, with 9 bases lining up with TRBD1. Per germline, CDR1 WSHSY and CDR2 SAAADI. The CDR3 loop spans 17 amino acids. V was clipped by 3 bases and J by 3 bases; unmatched bases: 12. The CDR3 coding sequence is TGCGCCAGCAGTGACCCGACCGGACAGGGGACCCTCTACGAGCAGTACTTC. Protein product: CASSDPTGQGTLYEQYF.

This clone was found once. V and J are TRBV11-2 and TRBJ2-7, with 7 bases aligning to TRBD1. CDR1 is SGHAT, CDR2 FQNNGV, per germline. Trimming cost V 5 bases and J 4 bases; bases outside gene matches: 5. This CDR3 has 13 amino acids. As DNA, the CDR3 is TGTGCCAGCAGCGGGACGACAGGGTACGAGCAGTACTTC. Translating gives CASSGTTGYEQYF.

The chain is built from TRBV9 and TRBJ2-3, with 7 bases identical to TRBD1. This CDR3 is 16 amino acids long. Trimming at V came to 4 bases and at J to 6 bases, leaving 14 bases not matched to a gene. Germline V CDR1 and CDR2: SGDLS, YYNGEE. The CDR3 sequence is CASSPQPDRARDTQYF. For the CDR3, the DNA is TGTGCCAGCAGCCCTCAACCCGACAGGGCTCGGGATACGCAGTATTTT.

The rearrangement joins TRBV7-2 to TRBJ2-3; the match to TRBD2 covers 12 bases. Germline CDR1 SGHTA, CDR2 FQGNSA. After removal of 6 bases from V and 6 bases from J, the junction contained 4 bases not matched to a gene. This CDR3 region has 14 residues. CDR3 region: CASRTSGGADTQYF. Written as DNA, the CDR3 is TGTGCCAGCAGGACTAGCGGGGGAGCTGATACGCAGTATTTT.

The rearrangement joins TRBV27 to TRBJ2-2; the D gene is possibly TRBD1 (5 bases). Germline V gene sequence: CDR1 MNHEY, CDR2 SMNVEV (reference sequence). This CDR3 is 14 amino acids long. Trimming removed 3 bases from V and 7 bases from J, with 12 bases in between. CDR3 sequence (DNA): TGTGCCAGCAGTTTTCAGGGTCGTGGCGGGGAGCTGTTTTTT. Protein sequence: CASSFQGRGGELFF.

This chain joins TRBV11-2 and TRBJ2-5; a possible D gene is TRBD1 (5 bases). The CDR3 contains 12 residues. Germline V gene data show CDR1 as SGHAT and CDR2 as FQNNGV. Between the trimmed V and J ends, which lost 5 bases and 3 bases, there was a span of 7 bases. CDR3 sequence (DNA): TGTGCCAGCAGCCAGACAGAAGAGACCCAGTACTTC. This gives the protein CASSQTEETQYF.